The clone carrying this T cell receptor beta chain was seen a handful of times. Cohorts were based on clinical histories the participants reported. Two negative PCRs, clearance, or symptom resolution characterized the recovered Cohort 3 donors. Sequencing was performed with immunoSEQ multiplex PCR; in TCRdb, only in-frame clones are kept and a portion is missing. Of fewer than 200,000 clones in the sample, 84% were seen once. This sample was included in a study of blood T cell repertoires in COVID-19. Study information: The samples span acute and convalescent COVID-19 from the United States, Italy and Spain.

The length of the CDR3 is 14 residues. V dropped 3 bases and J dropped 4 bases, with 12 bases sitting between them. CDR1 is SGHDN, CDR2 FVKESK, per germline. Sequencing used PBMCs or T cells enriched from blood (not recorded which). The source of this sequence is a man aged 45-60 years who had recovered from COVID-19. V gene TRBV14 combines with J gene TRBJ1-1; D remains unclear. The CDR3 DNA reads TGTGCCAGCAGCCAGGGTGGAGTCAGCACTGAAGCTTTCTTT. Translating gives CASSQGGVSTEAFF. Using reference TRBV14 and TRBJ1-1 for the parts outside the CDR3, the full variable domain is EAGVTQFPSHSVIEKGQTVTLRCDPISGHDNLYWYRRVMGKEIKFLLHFVKESKQDESGMPNNRFLAERTGGTYSTLKVQPAELEDSGVYFCASSQGGVSTEAFFGQGTRLTVV.